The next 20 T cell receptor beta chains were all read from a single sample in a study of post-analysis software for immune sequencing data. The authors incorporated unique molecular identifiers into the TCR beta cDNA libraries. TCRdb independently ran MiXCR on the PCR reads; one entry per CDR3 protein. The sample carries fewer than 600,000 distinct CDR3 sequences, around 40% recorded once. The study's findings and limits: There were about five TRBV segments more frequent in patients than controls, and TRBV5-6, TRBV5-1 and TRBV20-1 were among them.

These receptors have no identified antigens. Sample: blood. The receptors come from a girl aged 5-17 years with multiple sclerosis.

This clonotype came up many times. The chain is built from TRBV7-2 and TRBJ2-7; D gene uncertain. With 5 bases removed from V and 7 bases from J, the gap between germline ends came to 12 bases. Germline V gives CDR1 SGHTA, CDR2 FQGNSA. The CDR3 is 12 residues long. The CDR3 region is CASSHIVGEQYF. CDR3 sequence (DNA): TGTGCCAGCAGCCACATAGTGGGTGAGCAGTACTTC.

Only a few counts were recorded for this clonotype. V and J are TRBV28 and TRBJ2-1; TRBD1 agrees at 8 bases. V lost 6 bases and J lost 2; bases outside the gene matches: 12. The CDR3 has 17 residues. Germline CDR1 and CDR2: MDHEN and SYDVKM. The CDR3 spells CASSSARTGITYNEQFF. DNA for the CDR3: TGTGCCAGCAGCTCTGCCAGGACAGGGATCACCTACAATGAGCAGTTCTTC.

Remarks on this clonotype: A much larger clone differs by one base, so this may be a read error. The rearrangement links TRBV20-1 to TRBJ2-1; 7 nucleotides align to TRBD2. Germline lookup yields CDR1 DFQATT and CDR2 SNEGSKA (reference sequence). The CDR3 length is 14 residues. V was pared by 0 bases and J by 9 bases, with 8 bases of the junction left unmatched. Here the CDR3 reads CSAREPGGHSEQFF. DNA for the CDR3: TGCAGTGCTAGAGAACCGGGAGGCCACAGTGAGCAGTTCTTC.

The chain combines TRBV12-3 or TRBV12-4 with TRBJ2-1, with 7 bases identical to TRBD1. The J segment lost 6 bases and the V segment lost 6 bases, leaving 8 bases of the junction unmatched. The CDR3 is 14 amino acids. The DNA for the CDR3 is TGTGCCAGCAGCCTGGGGACAGAAAGCAATGAGCAGTTCTTC. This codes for CASSLGTESNEQFF.

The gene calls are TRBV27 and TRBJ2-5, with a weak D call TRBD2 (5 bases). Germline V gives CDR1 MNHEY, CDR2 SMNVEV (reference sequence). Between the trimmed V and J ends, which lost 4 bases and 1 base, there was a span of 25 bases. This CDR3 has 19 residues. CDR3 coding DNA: TGTGCCAGCAGTTCTAGCCGTTCCGGGTCCCTTACCTCCCAAGAGACCCAGTACTTC. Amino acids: CASSSSRSGSLTSQETQYF.

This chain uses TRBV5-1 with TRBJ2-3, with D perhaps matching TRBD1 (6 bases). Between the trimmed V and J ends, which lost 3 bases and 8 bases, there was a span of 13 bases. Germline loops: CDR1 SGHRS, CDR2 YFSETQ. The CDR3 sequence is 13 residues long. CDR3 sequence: CASSSRQDTTQYF. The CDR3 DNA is TGCGCCAGCAGCTCGAGACAGGACACTACGCAGTATTTT.

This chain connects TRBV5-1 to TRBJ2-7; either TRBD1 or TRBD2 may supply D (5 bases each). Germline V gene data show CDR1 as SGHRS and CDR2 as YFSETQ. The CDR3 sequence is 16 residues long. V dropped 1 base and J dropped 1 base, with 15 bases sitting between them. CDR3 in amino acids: CASSLMSGRASYEQYF. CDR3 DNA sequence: TGCGCCAGCAGCTTGATGTCGGGACGGGCATCCTACGAGCAGTACTTC.

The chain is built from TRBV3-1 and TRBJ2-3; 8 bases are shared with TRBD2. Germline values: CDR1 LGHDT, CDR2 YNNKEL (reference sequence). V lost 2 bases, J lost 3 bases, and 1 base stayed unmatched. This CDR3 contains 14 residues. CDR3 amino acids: CASSQPSGTDTQYF. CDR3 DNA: TGTGCCAGCAGCCAACCTAGCGGGACAGATACGCAGTATTTT.

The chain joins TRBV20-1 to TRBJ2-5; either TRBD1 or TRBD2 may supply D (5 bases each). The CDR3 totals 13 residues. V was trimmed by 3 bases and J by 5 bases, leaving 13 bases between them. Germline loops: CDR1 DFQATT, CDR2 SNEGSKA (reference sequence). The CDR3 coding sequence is TGCAGTGCTAGGCCCGGGGCGCGGGAGACCCAGTACTTC. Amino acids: CSARPGARETQYF.

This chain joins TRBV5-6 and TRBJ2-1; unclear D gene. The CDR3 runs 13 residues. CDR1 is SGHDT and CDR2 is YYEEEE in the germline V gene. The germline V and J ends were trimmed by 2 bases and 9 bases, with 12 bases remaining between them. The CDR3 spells CASSFSPNTEQFF. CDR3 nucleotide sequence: TGTGCCAGCAGCTTCTCTCCCAACACTGAGCAGTTCTTC. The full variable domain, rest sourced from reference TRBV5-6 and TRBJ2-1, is DAGVTQSPTHLIKTRGQQVTLRCSPKSGHDTVSWYQQALGQGPQFIFQYYEEEERQRGNFPDRFSGHQFPNYSSELNVNALLLGDSALYLCASSFSPNTEQFFGPGTRLTVL.

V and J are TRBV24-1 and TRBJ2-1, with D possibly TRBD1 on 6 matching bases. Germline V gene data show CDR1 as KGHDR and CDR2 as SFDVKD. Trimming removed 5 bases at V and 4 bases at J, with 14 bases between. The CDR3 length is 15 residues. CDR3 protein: CATSASDSYYNEQFF. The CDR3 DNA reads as TGTGCCACCAGTGCTTCGGACAGTTATTACAATGAGCAGTTCTTC.

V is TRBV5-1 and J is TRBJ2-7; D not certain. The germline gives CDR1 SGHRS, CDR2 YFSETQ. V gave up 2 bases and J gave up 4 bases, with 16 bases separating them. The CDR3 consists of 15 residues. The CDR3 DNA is TGCGCCAGCAGCTTACCGGACCCGAACCGATACGAGCAGTACTTC. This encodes CASSLPDPNRYEQYF. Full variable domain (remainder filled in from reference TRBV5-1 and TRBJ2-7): KAGVTQTPRYLIKTRGQQVTLSCSPISGHRSVSWYQQTPGQGLQFLFEYFSETQRNKGNFPGRFSGRQFSNSRSEMNVSTLELGDSALYLCASSLPDPNRYEQYFGPGTRLTVT.

Here the CDR3 reads CASSQGQGESYEQYF. DNA for the CDR3: TGCGCCAGCAGCCAAGGACAGGGGGAGTCCTACGAGCAGTACTTC. V usage is TRBV4-1 and J usage is TRBJ2-7, with 9 bases matching TRBD1. The germline V gene has CDR1 MGHRA and CDR2 YSYEKL. V lost 1 base to trimming and J lost 1 base; unmatched junction nucleotides: 2. The CDR3 extends over 15 amino acids.

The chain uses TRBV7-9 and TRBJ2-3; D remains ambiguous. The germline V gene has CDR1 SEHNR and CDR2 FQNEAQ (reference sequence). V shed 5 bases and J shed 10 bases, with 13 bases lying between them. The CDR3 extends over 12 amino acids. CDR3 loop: CASSRLTPPQYF. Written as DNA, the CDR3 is TGTGCCAGCAGCCGGCTGACACCCCCGCAGTATTTT.

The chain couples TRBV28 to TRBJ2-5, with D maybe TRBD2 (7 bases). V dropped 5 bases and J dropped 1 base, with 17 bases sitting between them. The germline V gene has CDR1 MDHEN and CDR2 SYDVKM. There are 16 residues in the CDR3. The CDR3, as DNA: TGTGCCAGCAGTCGTAGGGGGGGAGGCGGCCAAGAGACCCAGTACTTC. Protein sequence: CASSRRGGGGQETQYF.

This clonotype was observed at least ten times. Here the CDR3 reads CASSLTSYQETQYF. The DNA for the CDR3 is TGTGCCAGCAGCTTAACCTCGTACCAAGAGACCCAGTACTTC. This chain uses TRBV7-9 with TRBJ2-5; D unresolved. Germline CDR1 is SEHNR and CDR2 is FQNEAQ (reference sequence). The CDR3 is 14 amino acids. Trimming took off 2 bases at V and 0 bases at J, with 7 bases between the two ends.

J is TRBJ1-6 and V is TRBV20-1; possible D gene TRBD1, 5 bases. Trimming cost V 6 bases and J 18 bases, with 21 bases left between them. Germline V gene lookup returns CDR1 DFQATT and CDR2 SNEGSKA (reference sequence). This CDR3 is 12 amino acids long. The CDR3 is CSAQDFQGSPHF. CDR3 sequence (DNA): TGCAGTGCCCAGGATTTTCAGGGTTCCCCCCACTTT.

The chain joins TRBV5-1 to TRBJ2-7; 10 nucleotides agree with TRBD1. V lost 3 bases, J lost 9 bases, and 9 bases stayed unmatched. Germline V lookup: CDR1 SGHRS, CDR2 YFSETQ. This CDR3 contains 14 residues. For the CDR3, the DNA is TGCGCCAGCAGCTCCGGGACAGGGGCCACCGGGCAGTACTTC. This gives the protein CASSSGTGATGQYF. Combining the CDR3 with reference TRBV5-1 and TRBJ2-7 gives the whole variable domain KAGVTQTPRYLIKTRGQQVTLSCSPISGHRSVSWYQQTPGQGLQFLFEYFSETQRNKGNFPGRFSGRQFSNSRSEMNVSTLELGDSALYLCASSSGTGATGQYFGPGTRLTVT.

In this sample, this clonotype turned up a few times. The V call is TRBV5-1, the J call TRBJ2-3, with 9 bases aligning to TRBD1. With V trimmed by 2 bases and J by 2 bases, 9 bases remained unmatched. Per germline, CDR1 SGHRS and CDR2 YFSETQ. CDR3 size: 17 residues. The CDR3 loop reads CASSLGPRTGDTDTQYF. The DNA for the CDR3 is TGCGCCAGCAGCTTAGGTCCTCGGACAGGGGACACAGATACGCAGTATTTT.

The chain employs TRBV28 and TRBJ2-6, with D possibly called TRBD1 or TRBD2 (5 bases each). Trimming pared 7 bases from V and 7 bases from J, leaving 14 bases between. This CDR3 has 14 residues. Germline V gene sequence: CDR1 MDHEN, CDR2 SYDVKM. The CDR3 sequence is CASTSGLGANVLTF. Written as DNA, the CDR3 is TGTGCCAGCACCTCGGGGCTTGGAGCCAACGTCCTGACTTTC.